This T cell receptor (beta chain) was identified during a study of T-cell reconstitution after alpha-beta-depleted transplantation in children. Unique molecular identifiers were used to barcode this TCRbeta library. TCRdb ran MiXCR on the PCR reads and lists one entry per CDR3 protein. The data show roughly 500,000 distinct CDR3 sequences, with approximately 20% seen just once and less than 4% held by the top ten. V trimming: 6 bases; J trimming: 4 bases; junction bases outside the gene matches: 4. Germline lookup yields CDR1 WSHSY and CDR2 SAAADI. The CDR3 totals 14 residues. The sample consisted of PBMCs from the stem cell graft donor, taken from the stem cell graft. The chain combines TRBV10-2 with TRBJ1-3, with TRBD1 matching 9 bases. The origin of this receptor is a human donor who donated a stem cell graft to a child with acute lymphoblastic leukemia. Here the CDR3 reads CASRDRGGGNTIYF. CDR3 nucleotides: TGCGCCAGCAGGGACAGGGGTGGAGGAAACACCATATATTTT.